Listed below are T cell receptor beta chains from one sample, sequenced in a study of cytomegalovirus exposure and HLA in healthy donors. Some clones are missing from TCRdb's copy, which holds only in-frame ones; the method was immunoSEQ multiplex PCR. The sample gives 75,000 to 95,000 clones, roughly 63% of which show up once; around 6.3% is in the top ten. Sequences were obtained from PBMCs. These receptors came from a woman aged 25-40 years in good health and CMV-seronegative. CDR3s include the opening cysteine and the closing phenylalanine or tryptophan. A D gene is named only where the DNA matches it firmly. Size values are once, few and many counts, or a class for expanded clones, and some rows have none.

v_call,clone_size,d_call,j_call,cdr3_nt,cdr3_aa
TRBV7-8,once,TRBD1,TRBJ1-1,TGTGCCAGCAGCGCAAGACAGGGGGCGAACACTGAAGCTTTCTTT,CASSARQGANTEAFF
TRBV6-5,.,.,TRBJ2-7,TGTGCCAGCAGTTACTCAGGCCCTAGGACAGTTTACGAGCAGTACTTC,CASSYSGPRTVYEQYF
TRBV13,many,TRBD1,TRBJ1-1,TGTGCCAGCAGCGCATCCACAGGGGTGAACACTGAAGCTTTCTTT,CASSASTGVNTEAFF
TRBV15,.,.,TRBJ1-1,TGTGCCACCAGCAGCTACAGGGCTGCGGACACTGAAGCTTTCTTT,CATSSYRAADTEAFF
TRBV19,.,.,TRBJ2-1,TGTGCCAGTGGTCGATTCGGGGTAGTGGGCAATGAGCAGTTCTTC,CASGRFGVVGNEQFF
TRBV4-3,.,TRBD1,TRBJ1-2,TGCGCCAGCAGCCAAGGGAGTCAGGGGGCCTATGGCTACACCTTC,CASSQGSQGAYGYTF
TRBV30,.,TRBD1,TRBJ2-7,TGTGCCTCTGGACAGGGGTCCCACGAGCAGTACTTC,CASGQGSHEQYF
TRBV6-4,.,.,TRBJ1-5,TGTGCCAGCAGTGTCCTCCCGGGTTTTAGTCCCCAGCATTTT,CASSVLPGFSPQHF
TRBV6-6,.,TRBD1,TRBJ2-7,TGTGCCAGCAGTGCGACAGGGGACGAGCAGTACTTC,CASSATGDEQYF
TRBV7-2,few,.,TRBJ2-3,TGTGCCAGCAGCTTCGGACTTCTCACAGATACGCAGTATTTT,CASSFGLLTDTQYF
TRBV6-6,.,TRBD1,TRBJ1-1,TGTGCCAGCAGCATACCACAGGGGGCGAACACTGAAGCTTTCTTT,CASSIPQGANTEAFF
TRBV5-1,few,TRBD1,TRBJ1-1,TGCGCCAGCAGCTTGGCAGGGGGTTCGGTAAACACTGAAGCTTTCTTT,CASSLAGGSVNTEAFF
TRBV28,.,.,TRBJ2-1,TGTGCCAGCAGTTTAGCGGGCCACAATGAGCAGTTCTTC,CASSLAGHNEQFF
TRBV7-2,few,TRBD1,TRBJ2-2,TGTGCCAGCAGCAAAGGACAGGGGAGGACCGGGGAGCTGTTTTTT,CASSKGQGRTGELFF
TRBV6-5,.,.,TRBJ1-1,TGTGCCAGCAGTTACGGGGCGGGAGGGAACACTGAAGCTTTCTTT,CASSYGAGGNTEAFF
TRBV29-1,.,TRBD2,TRBJ2-1,TGCAGCGTATGTAGCGGGAGCCCCTCCTACAATGAGCAGTTCTTC,CSVCSGSPSYNEQFF
TRBV29-1,.,TRBD1,TRBJ1-1,TGCAGCGCCGGGTTGGGACAGGGGGCCACTGAAGCTTTCTTT,CSAGLGQGATEAFF
TRBV5-1,.,TRBD2,TRBJ2-7,TGCGCCAGCTGCCTGGGAAGCGGGGGGTTCGACGAGCAGTACTTC,CASCLGSGGFDEQYF
TRBV21-1,few,.,TRBJ1-1,TGTGCCAGCAAAACGGACCGGGAGGACACTGAAGCTTTCTTT,CASKTDREDTEAFF
TRBV7-2,.,.,TRBJ2-3,TGTGCCAGCAGCTTAGCGCAGGGGCCGCAGTATTTT,CASSLAQGPQYF
TRBV6-1,few,.,TRBJ1-1,TGTGCCAGCTTACTCGGGACATACACTGAAGCTTTCTTT,CASLLGTYTEAFF
TRBV28,.,.,TRBJ1-5,TGTGCCAGCACCCCTAGGGGATGGATTCAGCCCCAGCATTTT,CASTPRGWIQPQHF
TRBV7-6,few,TRBD1,TRBJ2-7,TGTGCCAGCAGCCCCGGGACAGGCCTAGTCGAGCAGTACTTC,CASSPGTGLVEQYF
TRBV5-6,once,.,TRBJ1-6,TGTGCCAGCAGCTTGGGGTGGGGGGATAATTCACCCCTCCACTTT,CASSLGWGDNSPLHF
TRBV27,once,TRBD2,TRBJ2-1,TGTGCCAGCGCGGGACTAGCGGGAGAGTCCTACAATGAGCAGTTCTTC,CASAGLAGESYNEQFF
TRBV10-1,.,.,TRBJ2-5,TGCGCCAGCAGTGAGTTCGGGACATCCAAAGAGACCCAGTACTTC,CASSEFGTSKETQYF
TRBV27,.,.,TRBJ1-1,TGTGCCAGCAGTCTAAACAGCCGGAACACTGAAGCTTTCTTT,CASSLNSRNTEAFF
TRBV4-2,.,TRBD2,TRBJ2-3,TGTGCCAGCAGCCCTCGGGGGTCTAGCGGGAGGAGGTTTACAGATACGCAGTATTTT,CASSPRGSSGRRFTDTQYF
TRBV4-3,.,TRBD1,TRBJ1-1,TGCGCCAGCAGCCAAGTTAGGGGGCTAATCTCTCTTCGGTATAGCACTGAAGCTTTCTTT,CASSQVRGLISLRYSTEAFF
TRBV5-5,.,.,TRBJ1-2,TGTGCCAGCAGCTTGGCCACAGGTCACTATGGCTACACCTTC,CASSLATGHYGYTF
TRBV2,.,TRBD2,TRBJ2-1,TGTGCCAGCAAGGCGGCTAGCGGATCCTACAATGAGCAGTTCTTC,CASKAASGSYNEQFF
TRBV9,.,.,TRBJ2-1,TGTGCCAGCAGCGGCGGGGTCAACTCCTACAATGAGCAGTTCTTC,CASSGGVNSYNEQFF